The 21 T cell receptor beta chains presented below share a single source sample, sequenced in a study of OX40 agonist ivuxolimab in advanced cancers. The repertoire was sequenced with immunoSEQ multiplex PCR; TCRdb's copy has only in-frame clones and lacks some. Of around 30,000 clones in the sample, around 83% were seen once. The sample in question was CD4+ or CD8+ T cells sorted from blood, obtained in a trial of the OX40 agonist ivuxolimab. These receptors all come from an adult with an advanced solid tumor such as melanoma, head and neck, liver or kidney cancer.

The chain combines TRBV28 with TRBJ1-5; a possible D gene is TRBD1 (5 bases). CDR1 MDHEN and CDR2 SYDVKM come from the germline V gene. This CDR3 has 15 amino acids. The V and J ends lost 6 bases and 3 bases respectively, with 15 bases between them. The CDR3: CASSWVTGTNQPQHF. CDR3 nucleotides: TGTGCCAGCAGCTGGGTGACGGGGACCAATCAGCCCCAGCATTTT.

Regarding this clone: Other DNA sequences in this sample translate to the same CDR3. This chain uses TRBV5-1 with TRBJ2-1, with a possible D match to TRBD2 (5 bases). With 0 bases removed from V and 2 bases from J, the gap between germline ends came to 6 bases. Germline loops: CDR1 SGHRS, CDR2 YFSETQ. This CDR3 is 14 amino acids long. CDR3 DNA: TGCGCCAGCAGCTTGGGCGGGCCCTACAATGAGCAGTTCTTC. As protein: CASSLGGPYNEQFF.

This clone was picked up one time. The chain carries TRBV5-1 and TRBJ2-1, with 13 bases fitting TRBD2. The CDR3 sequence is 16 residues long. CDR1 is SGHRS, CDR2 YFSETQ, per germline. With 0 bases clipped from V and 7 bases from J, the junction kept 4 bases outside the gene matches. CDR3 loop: CASSLEGLAGSNEQFF. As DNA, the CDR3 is TGCGCCAGCAGCTTGGAGGGACTAGCGGGGAGTAATGAGCAGTTCTTC.

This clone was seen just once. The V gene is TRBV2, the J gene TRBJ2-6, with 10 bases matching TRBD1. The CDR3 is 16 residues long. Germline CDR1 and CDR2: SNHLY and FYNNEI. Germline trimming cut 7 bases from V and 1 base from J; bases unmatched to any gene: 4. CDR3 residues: CASIRQGASGANVLTF. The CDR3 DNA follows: TGTGCCAGCATCCGACAGGGGGCTTCTGGGGCCAACGTCCTGACTTTC.

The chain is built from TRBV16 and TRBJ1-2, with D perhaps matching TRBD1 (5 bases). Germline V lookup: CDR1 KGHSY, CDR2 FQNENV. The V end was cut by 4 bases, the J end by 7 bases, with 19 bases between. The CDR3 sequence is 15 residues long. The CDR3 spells CASSPSDTPAFGYTF. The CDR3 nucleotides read TGTGCCAGCAGCCCATCGGACACCCCAGCCTTTGGCTACACCTTC.

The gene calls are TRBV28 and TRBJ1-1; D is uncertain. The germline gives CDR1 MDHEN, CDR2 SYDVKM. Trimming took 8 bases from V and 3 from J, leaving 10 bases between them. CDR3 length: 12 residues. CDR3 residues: CASGVGYTEAFF. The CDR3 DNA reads TGTGCCAGCGGCGTGGGCTACACTGAAGCTTTCTTT.

DNA for the CDR3: TGTGCCAGCAGTGACTCAGGGGGCGCAGATACGCAGTATTTT. This gives the protein CASSDSGGADTQYF. The V gene is TRBV6-4, the J gene TRBJ2-3, with 7 bases that match TRBD1. The V gene end was trimmed by 0 bases and the J gene end by 4 bases; junction bases not matched to a gene: 1. CDR3 length: 14 amino acids. In germline, CDR1 is MRHNA, CDR2 SNTAGT.

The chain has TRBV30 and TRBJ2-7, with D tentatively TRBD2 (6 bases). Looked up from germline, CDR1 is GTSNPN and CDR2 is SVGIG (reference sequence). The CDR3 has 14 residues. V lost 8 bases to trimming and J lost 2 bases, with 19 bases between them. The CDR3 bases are TGTGCCGCCCCGGGACCCGGGGGTACCTACGAGCAGTACTTC. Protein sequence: CAAPGPGGTYEQYF.

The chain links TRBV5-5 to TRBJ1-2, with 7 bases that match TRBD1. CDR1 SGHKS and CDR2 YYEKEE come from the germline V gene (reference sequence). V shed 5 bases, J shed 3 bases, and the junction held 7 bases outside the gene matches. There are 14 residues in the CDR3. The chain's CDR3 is CASRVSGGHYGYTF. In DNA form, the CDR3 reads TGTGCCAGCAGGGTTTCAGGGGGACACTATGGCTACACCTTC.

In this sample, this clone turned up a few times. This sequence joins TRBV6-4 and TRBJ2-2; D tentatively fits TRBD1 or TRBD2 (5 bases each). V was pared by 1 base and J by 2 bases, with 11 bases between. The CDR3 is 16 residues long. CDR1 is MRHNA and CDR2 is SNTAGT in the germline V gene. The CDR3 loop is CASSDLGEGNTGELFF. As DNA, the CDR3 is TGTGCCAGCAGTGACTTGGGGGAAGGAAACACCGGGGAGCTGTTTTTT.

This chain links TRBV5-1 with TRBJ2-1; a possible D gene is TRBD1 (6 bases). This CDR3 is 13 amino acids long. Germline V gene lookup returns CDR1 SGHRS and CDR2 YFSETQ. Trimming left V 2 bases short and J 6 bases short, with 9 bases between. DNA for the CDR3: TGCGCCAGCAGCTTCCCCAGGGGCAATGAGCAGTTCTTC. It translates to CASSFPRGNEQFF.

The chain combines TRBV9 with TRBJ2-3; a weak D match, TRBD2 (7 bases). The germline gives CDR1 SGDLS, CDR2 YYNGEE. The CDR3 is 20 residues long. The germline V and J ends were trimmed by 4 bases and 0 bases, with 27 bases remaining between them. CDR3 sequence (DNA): TGTGCCAGCAGCTCCCGGGGGGCGGGACGGGCGAAGTCTAGCACAGATACGCAGTATTTT. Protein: CASSSRGAGRAKSSTDTQYF.

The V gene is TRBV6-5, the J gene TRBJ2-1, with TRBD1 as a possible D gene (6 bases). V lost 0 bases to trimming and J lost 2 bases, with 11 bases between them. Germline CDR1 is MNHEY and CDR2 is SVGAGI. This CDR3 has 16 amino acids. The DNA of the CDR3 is TGTGCCAGCAGTTACTCCAGGGGCGGTGCCTACAATGAGCAGTTCTTC. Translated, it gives CASSYSRGGAYNEQFF.

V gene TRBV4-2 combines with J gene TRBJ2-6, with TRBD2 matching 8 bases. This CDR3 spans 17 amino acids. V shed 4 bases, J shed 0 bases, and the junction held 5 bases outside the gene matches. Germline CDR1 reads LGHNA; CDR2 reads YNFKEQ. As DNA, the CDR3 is TGTGCCAGCAGCCCGGGGGGGTCCTACTCTGGGGCCAACGTCCTGACTTTC. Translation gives CASSPGGSYSGANVLTF.

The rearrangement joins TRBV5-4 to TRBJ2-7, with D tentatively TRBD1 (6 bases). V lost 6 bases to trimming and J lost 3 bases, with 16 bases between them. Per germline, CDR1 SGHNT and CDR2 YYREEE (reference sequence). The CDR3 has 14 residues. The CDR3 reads CASNRDINLYEQYF. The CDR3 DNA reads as TGTGCCAGCAACCGGGACATAAATCTCTACGAGCAGTACTTC.

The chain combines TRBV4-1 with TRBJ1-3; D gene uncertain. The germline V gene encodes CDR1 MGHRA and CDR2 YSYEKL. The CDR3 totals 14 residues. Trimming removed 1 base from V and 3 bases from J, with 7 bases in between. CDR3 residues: CASSQVKGGNTIYF. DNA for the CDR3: TGCGCCAGCAGCCAAGTCAAAGGTGGAAACACCATATATTTT.

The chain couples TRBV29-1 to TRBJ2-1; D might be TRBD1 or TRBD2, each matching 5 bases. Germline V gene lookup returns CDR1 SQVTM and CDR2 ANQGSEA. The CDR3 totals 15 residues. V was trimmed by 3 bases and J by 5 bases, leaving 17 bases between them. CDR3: CSVEGPDKWNNEQFF. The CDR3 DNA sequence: TGCAGCGTTGAGGGACCGGACAAATGGAACAATGAGCAGTTCTTC.

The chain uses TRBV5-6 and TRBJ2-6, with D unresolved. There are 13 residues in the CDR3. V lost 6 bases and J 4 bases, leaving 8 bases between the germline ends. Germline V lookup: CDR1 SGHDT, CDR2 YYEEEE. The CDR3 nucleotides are TGTGCCAGCAAAGTGGGAGGGGCCAACGTCCTGACTTTC. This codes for CASKVGGANVLTF.

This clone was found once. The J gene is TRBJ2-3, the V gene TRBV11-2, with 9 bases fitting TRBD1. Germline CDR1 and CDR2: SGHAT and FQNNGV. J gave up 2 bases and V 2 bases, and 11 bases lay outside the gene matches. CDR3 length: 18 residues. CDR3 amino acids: CASSLPQGGTGLTDTQYF. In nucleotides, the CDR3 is TGTGCCAGCAGCTTACCCCAGGGGGGGACAGGGCTCACAGATACGCAGTATTTT.

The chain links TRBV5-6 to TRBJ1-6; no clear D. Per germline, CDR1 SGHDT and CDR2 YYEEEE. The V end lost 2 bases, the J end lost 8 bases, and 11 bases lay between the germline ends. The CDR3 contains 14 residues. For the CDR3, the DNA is TGTGCCAGCAGCTTTCGGGAGAGTTATTCACCCCTCCACTTT. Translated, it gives CASSFRESYSPLHF.

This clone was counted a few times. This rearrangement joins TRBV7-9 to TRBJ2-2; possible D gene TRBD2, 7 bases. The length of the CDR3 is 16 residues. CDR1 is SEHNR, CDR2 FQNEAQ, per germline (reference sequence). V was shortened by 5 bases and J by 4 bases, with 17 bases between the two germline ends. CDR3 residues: CASSTHRGASTGELFF. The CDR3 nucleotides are TGTGCCAGCAGCACCCATCGGGGGGCGAGCACCGGGGAGCTGTTTTTT.